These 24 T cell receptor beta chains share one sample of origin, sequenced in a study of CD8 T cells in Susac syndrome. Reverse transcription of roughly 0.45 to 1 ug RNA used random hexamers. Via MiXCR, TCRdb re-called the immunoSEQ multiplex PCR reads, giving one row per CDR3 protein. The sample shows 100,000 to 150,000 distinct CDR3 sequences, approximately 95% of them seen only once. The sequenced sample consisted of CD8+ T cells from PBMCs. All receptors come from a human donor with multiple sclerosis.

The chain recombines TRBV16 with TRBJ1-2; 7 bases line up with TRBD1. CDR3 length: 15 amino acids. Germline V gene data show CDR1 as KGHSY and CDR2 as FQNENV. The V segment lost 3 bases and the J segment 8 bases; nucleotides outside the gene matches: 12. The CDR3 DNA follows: TGTGCCAGCAGCCATAGTAGAACAGGGGCGTCCGGCTACACCTTC. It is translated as CASSHSRTGASGYTF. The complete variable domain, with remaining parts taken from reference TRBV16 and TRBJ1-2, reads GEEVAQTPKHLVRGEGQKAKLYCAPIKGHSYVFWYQQVLKNEFKFLISFQNENVFDETGMPKERFSAKCLPNSPCSLEIQATKLEDSAVYFCASSHSRTGASGYTFGSGTRLTVV.

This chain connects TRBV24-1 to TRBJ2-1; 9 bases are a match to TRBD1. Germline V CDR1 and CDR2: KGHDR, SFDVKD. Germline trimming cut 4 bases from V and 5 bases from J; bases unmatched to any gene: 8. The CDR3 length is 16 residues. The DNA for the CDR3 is TGTGCCACCAGTGACCCCAAGGGACAGGGTGACAATGAGCAGTTCTTC. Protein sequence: CATSDPKGQGDNEQFF.

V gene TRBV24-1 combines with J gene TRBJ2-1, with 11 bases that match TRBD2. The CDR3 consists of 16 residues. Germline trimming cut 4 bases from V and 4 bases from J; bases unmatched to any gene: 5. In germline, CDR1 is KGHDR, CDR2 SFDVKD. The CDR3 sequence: CATSDSGTSGYNEQFF. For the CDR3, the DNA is TGTGCCACCAGTGACTCCGGGACTAGCGGATACAATGAGCAGTTCTTC.

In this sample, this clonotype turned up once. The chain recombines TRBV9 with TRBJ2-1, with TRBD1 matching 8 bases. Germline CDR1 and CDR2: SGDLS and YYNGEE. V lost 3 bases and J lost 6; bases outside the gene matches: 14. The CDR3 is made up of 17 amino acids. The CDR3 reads CASSASGGTEWINEQFF. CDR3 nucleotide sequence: TGTGCCAGCAGCGCCTCAGGGGGCACCGAGTGGATCAATGAGCAGTTCTTC.

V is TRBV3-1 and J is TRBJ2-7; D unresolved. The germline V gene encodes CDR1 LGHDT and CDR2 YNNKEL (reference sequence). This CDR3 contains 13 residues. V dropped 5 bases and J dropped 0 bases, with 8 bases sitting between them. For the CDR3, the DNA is TGTGCCAGCAGCGAAGGTCCCTCCTACGAGCAGTACTTC. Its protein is CASSEGPSYEQYF.

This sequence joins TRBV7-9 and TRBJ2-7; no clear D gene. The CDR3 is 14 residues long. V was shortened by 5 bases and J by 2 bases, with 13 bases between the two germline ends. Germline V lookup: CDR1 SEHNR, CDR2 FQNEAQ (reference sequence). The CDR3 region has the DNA TGTGCCAGCAGCCCGTCACCTACTACCTACGAGCAGTACGTC. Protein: CASSPSPTTYEQYV.

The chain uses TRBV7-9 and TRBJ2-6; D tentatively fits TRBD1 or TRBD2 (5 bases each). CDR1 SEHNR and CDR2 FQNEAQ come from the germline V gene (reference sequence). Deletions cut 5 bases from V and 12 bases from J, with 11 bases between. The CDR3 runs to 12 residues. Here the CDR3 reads CASSPGPLVLTF. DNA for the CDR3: TGTGCCAGCAGCCCGGGACCTCTCGTCCTGACTTTC. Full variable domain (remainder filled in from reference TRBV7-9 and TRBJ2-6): DTGVSQNPRHKITKRGQNVTFRCDPISEHNRLYWYRQTLGQGPEFLTYFQNEAQLEKSRLLSDRFSAERPKGSFSTLEIQRTEQGDSAMYLCASSPGPLVLTFGAGSRLTVL.

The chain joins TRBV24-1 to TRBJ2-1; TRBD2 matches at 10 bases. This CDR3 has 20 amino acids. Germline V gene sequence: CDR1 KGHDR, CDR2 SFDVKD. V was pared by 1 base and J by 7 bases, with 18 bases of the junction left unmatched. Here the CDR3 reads CATSDLSPSPSGSSENEQFF. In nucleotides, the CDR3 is TGTGCCACCAGTGATTTATCCCCGAGCCCTAGCGGGAGTTCCGAGAATGAGCAGTTCTTC.

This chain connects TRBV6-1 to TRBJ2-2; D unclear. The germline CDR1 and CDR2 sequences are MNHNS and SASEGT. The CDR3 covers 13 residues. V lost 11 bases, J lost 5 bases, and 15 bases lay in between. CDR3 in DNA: TGTGCCGCCGAGGACCCAGAGACCGGGGAGCTGTTTTTT. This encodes CAAEDPETGELFF.

CDR3: CASSTLGTPREKLFF. DNA for the CDR3: TGTGCCAGCAGTACCCTCGGGACCCCCAGAGAAAAACTGTTTTTT. The chain couples TRBV27 to TRBJ1-4; a possible D gene is TRBD1 (5 bases). V lost 5 bases and J lost 8, with 18 bases in between. The germline gives CDR1 MNHEY, CDR2 SMNVEV (reference sequence). CDR3 length: 15 amino acids.

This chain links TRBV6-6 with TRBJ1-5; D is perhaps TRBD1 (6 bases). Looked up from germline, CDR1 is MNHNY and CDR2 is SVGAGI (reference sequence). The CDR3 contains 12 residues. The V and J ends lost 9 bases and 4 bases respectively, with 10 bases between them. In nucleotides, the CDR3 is TGTGCCAGACAGGGCGCGAATCAGCCCCAGCATTTT. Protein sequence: CARQGANQPQHF.

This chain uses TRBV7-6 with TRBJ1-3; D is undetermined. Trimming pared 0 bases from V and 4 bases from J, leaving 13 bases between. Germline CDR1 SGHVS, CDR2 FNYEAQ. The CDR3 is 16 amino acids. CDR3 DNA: TGTGCCAGCAGCTTAGCGCGAGGAGGGAGGGGAAACACCATATATTTT. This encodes CASSLARGGRGNTIYF. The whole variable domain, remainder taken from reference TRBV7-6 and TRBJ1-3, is GAGVSQSPRYKVTKRGQDVALRCDPISGHVSLYWYRQALGQGPEFLTYFNYEAQQDKSGLPNDRFSAERPEGSISTLTIQRTEQRDSAMYRCASSLARGGRGNTIYFGEGSWLTVV.

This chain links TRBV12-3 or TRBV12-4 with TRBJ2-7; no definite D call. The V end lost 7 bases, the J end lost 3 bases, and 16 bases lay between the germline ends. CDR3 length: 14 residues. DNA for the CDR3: TGTGCCAGCACTCCCGACACGACCTACTACGAGCAGTACGTC. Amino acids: CASTPDTTYYEQYV.

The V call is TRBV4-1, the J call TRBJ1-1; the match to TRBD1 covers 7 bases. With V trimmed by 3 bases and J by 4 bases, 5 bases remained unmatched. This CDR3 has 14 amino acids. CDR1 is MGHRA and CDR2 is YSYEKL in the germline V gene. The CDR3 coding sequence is TGCGCCAGCAGCCACGACAGGGTGGGCACTGAAGCTTTCTTT. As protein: CASSHDRVGTEAFF.

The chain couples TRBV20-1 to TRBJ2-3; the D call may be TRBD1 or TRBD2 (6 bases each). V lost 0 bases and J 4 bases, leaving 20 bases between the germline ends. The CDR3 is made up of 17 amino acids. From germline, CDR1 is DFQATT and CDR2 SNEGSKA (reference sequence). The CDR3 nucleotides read TGCAGTGCTAGAGATCTTTCGGGGGCCAGTCGTTCAGATACGCAGTATTTT. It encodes CSARDLSGASRSDTQYF.

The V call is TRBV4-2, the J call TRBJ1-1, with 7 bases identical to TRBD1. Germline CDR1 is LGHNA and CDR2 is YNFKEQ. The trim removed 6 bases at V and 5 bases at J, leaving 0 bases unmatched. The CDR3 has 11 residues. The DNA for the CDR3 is TGTGCCAGCAGGGGACAGACTGAAGCTTTCTTT. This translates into CASRGQTEAFF.

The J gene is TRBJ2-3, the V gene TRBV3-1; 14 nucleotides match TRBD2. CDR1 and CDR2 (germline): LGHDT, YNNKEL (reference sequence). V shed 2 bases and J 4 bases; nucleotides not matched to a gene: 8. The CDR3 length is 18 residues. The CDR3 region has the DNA TGTGCCAGCAGCCAACGACTAGCGGGAGGGCCGAGCTCAGATACGCAGTATTTT. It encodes CASSQRLAGGPSSDTQYF.

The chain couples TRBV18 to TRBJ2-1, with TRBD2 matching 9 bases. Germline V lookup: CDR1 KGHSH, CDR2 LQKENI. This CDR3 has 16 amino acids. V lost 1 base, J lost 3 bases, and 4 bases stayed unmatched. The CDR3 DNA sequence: TGTGCCAGCTCACCACGGCGGGAGGGAGGCTACAATGAGCAGTTCTTC. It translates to CASSPRREGGYNEQFF. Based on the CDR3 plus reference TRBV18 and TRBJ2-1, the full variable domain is NAGVMQNPRHLVRRRGQEARLRCSPMKGHSHVYWYRQLPEEGLKFMVYLQKENIIDESGMPKERFSAEFPKEGPSILRIQQVVRGDSAAYFCASSPRREGGYNEQFFGPGTRLTVL.

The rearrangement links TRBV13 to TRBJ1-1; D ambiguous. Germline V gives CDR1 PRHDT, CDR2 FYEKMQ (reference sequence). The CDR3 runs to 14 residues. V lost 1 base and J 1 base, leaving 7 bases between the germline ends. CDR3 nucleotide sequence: TGTGCCAGCAGCTTAGAGTATAAGAACACTGAAGCTTTCTTT. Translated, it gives CASSLEYKNTEAFF.

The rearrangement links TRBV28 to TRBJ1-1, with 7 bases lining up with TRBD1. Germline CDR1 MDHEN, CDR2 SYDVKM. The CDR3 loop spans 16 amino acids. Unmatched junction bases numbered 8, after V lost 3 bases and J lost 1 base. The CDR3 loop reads CASSFGDSLPNTEAFF. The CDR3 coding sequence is TGTGCCAGCAGTTTCGGGGACAGTCTACCGAACACTGAAGCTTTCTTT.

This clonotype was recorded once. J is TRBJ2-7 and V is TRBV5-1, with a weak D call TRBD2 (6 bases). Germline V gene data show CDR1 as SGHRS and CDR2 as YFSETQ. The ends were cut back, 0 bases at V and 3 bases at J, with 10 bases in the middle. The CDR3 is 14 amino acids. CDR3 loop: CASSLGRAVYEQYF. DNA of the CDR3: TGCGCCAGCAGCTTGGGGAGGGCCGTCTACGAGCAGTACTTC.

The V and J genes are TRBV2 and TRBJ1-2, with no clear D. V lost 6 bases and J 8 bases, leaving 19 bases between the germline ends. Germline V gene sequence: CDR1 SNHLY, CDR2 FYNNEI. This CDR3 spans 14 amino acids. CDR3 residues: CASSPKRTTWGYTF. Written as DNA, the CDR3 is TGTGCCAGCAGCCCAAAAAGGACCACATGGGGCTACACCTTC.

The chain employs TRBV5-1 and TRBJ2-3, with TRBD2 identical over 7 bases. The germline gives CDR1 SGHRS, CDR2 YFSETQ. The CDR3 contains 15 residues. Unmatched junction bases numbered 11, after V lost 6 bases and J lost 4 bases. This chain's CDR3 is CASTPMTSRADTQYF. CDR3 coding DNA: TGCGCCAGCACCCCCATGACTAGCCGCGCAGATACGCAGTATTTT.

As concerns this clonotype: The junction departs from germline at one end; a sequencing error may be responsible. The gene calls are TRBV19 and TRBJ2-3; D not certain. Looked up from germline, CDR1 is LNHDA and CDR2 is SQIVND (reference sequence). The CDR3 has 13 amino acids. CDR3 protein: CASSAHGDTPEDF. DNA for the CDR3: TGTGCCAGTAGTGCCCACGGAGATACTCCCGAGGATTTT.